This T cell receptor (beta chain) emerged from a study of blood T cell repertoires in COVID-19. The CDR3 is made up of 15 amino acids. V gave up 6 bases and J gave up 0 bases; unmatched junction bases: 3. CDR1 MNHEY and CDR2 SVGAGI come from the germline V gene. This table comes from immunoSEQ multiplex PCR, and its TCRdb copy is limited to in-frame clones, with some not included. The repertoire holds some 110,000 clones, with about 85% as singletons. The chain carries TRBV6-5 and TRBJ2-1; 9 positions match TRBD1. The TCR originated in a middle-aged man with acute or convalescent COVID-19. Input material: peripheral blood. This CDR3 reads CASSETGGSYNEQFF. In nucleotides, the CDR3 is TGTGCCAGCAGCGAGACAGGGGGCTCCTACAATGAGCAGTTCTTC.